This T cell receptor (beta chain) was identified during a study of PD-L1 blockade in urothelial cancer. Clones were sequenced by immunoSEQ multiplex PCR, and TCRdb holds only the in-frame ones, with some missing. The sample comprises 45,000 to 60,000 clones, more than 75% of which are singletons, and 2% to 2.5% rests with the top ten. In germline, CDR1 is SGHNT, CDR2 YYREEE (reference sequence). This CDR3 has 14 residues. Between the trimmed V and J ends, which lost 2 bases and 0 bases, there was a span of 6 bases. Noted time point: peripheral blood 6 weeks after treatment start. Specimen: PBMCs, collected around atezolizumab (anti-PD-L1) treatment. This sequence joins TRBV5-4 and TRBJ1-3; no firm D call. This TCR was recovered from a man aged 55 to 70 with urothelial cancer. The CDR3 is CASSLRSSGNTIYF. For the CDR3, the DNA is TGTGCCAGCAGCTTACGGAGCTCTGGAAACACCATATATTTT.